Listed below are T cell receptor beta chains from one sample, sequenced in a study of cytomegalovirus exposure and HLA in healthy donors. TCRdb's copy holds only in-frame clones and misses some; the assay was immunoSEQ multiplex PCR. The sample consists of about 200,000 clones, roughly 80% of them appearing once. Sequencing input: PBMCs. Receptor source: a woman between 45 and 65 years old in good health and CMV-seropositive. CDR3s include the opening cysteine and the closing phenylalanine or tryptophan. The order of the fields is D gene, J gene, V gene, clone size, CDR3 protein, CDR3 DNA. D genes are given only for firm matches. For some rows the clone size is stated as once, few or many, or as a class when expanded; others skip it.

TRBD1	TRBJ1-5	TRBV28	.	CASSRTGTHQPQHF	TGTGCCAGCAGCCGGACAGGCACCCACCAGCCCCAGCATTTT
TRBD2	TRBJ2-1	TRBV2	.	CASSPGTSGTNKQFF	TGTGCCAGCAGTCCCGGGACTAGCGGGACTAATAAGCAGTTCTTC
TRBD2	TRBJ2-2	TRBV4-1	.	CASSQDWLAGGRGELFF	TGCGCCAGCAGCCAAGATTGGCTAGCGGGGGGCCGGGGGGAGCTGTTTTTT
.	TRBJ2-1	TRBV10-3	.	CAIGRTEPPNEQFF	TGTGCCATCGGGCGAACCGAGCCCCCCAATGAGCAGTTCTTC
TRBD1	TRBJ2-7	TRBV18	.	CASSPSFGTGDYEQYF	TGTGCCAGCTCACCATCCTTTGGGACAGGGGACTACGAGCAGTACTTC
.	TRBJ2-3	TRBV6-5	.	CASRRTTSTDTQYF	TGTGCCAGCAGACGGACAACGAGCACAGATACGCAGTATTTT
TRBD1	TRBJ1-1	TRBV4-1	.	CASSRPGGEAFF	TGCGCCAGCAGTCGTCCAGGGGGTGAAGCTTTCTTT
.	TRBJ1-4	TRBV25-1	.	CASSERRPSANEKLFF	TGTGCCAGCAGTGAAAGGCGGCCGTCGGCTAATGAAAAACTGTTTTTT
.	TRBJ1-5	TRBV28	.	CASSRYGRGRSRIYQPQHF	TGTGCCAGCAGTAGATATGGGCGGGGGAGATCGAGGATTTATCAGCCCCAGCATTTT
.	TRBJ2-5	TRBV5-6	once	CASGLIAVQETQYF	TGTGCCAGCGGCCTGATTGCGGTACAAGAGACCCAGTACTTC
.	TRBJ1-2	TRBV5-1	.	CASSRPGNSALYGYTF	TGCGCCAGCAGCCGACCGGGGAACAGTGCTCTTTATGGCTACACCTTC
.	TRBJ2-7	TRBV11-2	.	CASSLGGGTGYEQYF	TGTGCCAGCAGCTTAGGCGGGGGCACGGGATACGAGCAGTACTTC
.	TRBJ1-6	TRBV5-4	.	CASSLSRQSDSPLHF	TGTGCCAGCAGCTTATCACGACAGAGTGATTCACCCCTCCACTTT
TRBD1	TRBJ1-2	TRBV6-1	.	CASKDRGRSFYGYTF	TGTGCCAGCAAGGACAGGGGGCGAAGTTTTTATGGCTACACCTTC
.	TRBJ1-2	TRBV7-2	.	CASRPEGGSASYGYTF	TGTGCCAGCAGACCCGAGGGGGGGAGCGCGAGCTATGGCTACACCTTC
TRBD1	TRBJ1-2	TRBV19	.	CASSIVGAGGSGYTF	TGTGCCAGTAGTATAGTCGGGGCAGGGGGCTCTGGCTACACCTTC
TRBD1	TRBJ2-7	TRBV19	.	CASSMGTGQVTYEQYF	TGTGCCAGTAGTATGGGTACGGGACAGGTCACCTACGAGCAGTACTTC
.	TRBJ1-3	TRBV18	.	CASSPEVSSGNTIYF	TGTGCCAGCTCACCGGAGGTGAGCTCTGGAAACACCATATATTTT
.	TRBJ2-7	TRBV30	.	CAWSGDYEQYF	TGTGCCTGGAGCGGAGACTACGAGCAGTACTTC
.	TRBJ1-6	TRBV2	.	CASRPSQAGRANSPLHF	TGTGCCAGCAGACCTAGTCAGGCTGGGAGGGCTAATTCACCCCTCCACTTT
.	TRBJ2-7	TRBV19	once	CASSATGLLYEQYF	TGTGCCAGTAGCGCTACAGGGCTCCTTTACGAGCAGTACTTC
TRBD2	TRBJ2-5	TRBV9	.	CASSDAGAETQYF	TGTGCCAGCAGCGATGCGGGAGCAGAGACCCAGTACTTC
TRBD2	TRBJ2-7	TRBV5-6	.	CASSLGSLAGGPYEQYF	TGTGCCAGCAGCCTGGGCTCACTAGCGGGAGGGCCCTACGAGCAGTACTTC
.	TRBJ2-7	TRBV27	.	CASSSRPESAEQYF	TGTGCCAGCAGCTCCCGGCCGGAGAGCGCCGAGCAGTACTTC
.	TRBJ2-7	TRBV7-2	.	CASSLGRASYEQYF	TGTGCCAGCAGCTTAGGGAGGGCCTCCTACGAGCAGTACTTC
TRBD1	TRBJ2-6	TRBV5-1	.	CASSPGQGSSGANVLTF	TGCGCCAGCAGCCCCGGACAGGGGAGCTCTGGGGCCAACGTCCTGACTTTC
.	TRBJ2-2	TRBV4-1	.	CASRRLSTGELFF	TGCGCCAGCAGGCGTCTTTCCACCGGGGAGCTGTTTTTT
.	TRBJ2-6	TRBV9	.	CASSVSSGANGLTF	TGTGCCAGCAGCGTCAGCTCTGGGGCCAACGGCCTGACTTTC
TRBD1	TRBJ1-4	TRBV15	.	CATSREAQGATNEKLFF	TGTGCCACCAGCAGAGAGGCCCAGGGGGCTACTAATGAAAAACTGTTTTTT
TRBD1	TRBJ2-7	TRBV10-3	.	CAISEPGDRGMDEQYF	TGTGCCATCAGTGAGCCAGGGGACAGGGGAATGGACGAGCAGTACTTC
.	TRBJ1-2	TRBV6-1	.	CASSESLEYGYTF	TGTGCCAGCAGTGAATCGCTAGAATATGGCTACACCTTC
TRBD2	TRBJ2-5	TRBV5-8	.	CASSRTSGGAWRTQYF	TGTGCCAGCAGCCGGACTAGCGGGGGGGCATGGAGGACCCAGTACTTC
TRBD1	TRBJ1-2	TRBV6-5	.	CASSYRGPSVVYGYTF	TGTGCCAGCAGTTACAGGGGGCCCTCCGTGGTGTATGGCTACACCTTC
.	TRBJ2-7	TRBV2	.	CASRVTEGANEQYF	TGTGCCAGCAGAGTTACAGAGGGTGCCAACGAGCAGTACTTC
.	TRBJ2-7	TRBV28	.	CASNRQAPYEQYF	TGTGCCAGCAATCGACAGGCACCCTACGAGCAGTACTTC
.	TRBJ1-2	TRBV28	.	CASSLQGTYGYTF	TGTGCCAGCAGTTTACAAGGGACTTATGGCTACACCTTC
.	TRBJ1-5	TRBV2	.	CASSVSVAGGGQPQHF	TGTGCCAGCAGTGTTTCCGTGGCAGGTGGAGGACAGCCCCAGCATTTT
.	TRBJ2-3	TRBV11-3	.	CASSFLVTDTQYF	TGTGCCAGCAGCTTTCTTGTCACAGATACGCAGTATTTT
TRBD2	TRBJ2-1	TRBV12-5	once	CASGLVPLLAGRNSYNEQFF	TGTGCTAGTGGTTTGGTACCATTACTAGCGGGGCGGAACTCCTACAATGAGCAGTTCTTC
.	TRBJ2-5	TRBV4-1	.	CASSQGFSPGYIKEETQYF	TGCGCCAGCAGCCAAGGTTTCTCACCGGGTTACATAAAGGAAGAGACCCAGTACTTC